The clone carrying this T cell receptor (beta chain) showed up just once. Antigen: not known. Measured with immunoSEQ multiplex PCR; TCRdb has only the in-frame clones, and not every one. The sample lists some 70,000 clones, over 90% occurring once. The sample originates from a study of PD-1 blockade in classical Hodgkin lymphoma. Study-wide results and limits: Baseline TCR diversity was reportedly lower in newly diagnosed patients than in healthy donors. It was reported as lower still in relapsed/refractory patients.

Time point specified: newly diagnosed, previously untreated cHL patient sample. The authors compared against newly diagnosed, untreated classical Hodgkin lymphoma PBMCs. The sample comprised peripheral blood mononuclear cells (PBMCs). This clonotype was obtained from a human donor with classical Hodgkin lymphoma.

For the CDR3, the DNA is TGTGCTAGTGGTTTGGTACACGGCGGGGGGTCCTACGAGCAGTACTTC. Translation gives CASGLVHGGGSYEQYF. The chain combines TRBV12-5 with TRBJ2-7; 8 bases align to TRBD2. The CDR3 has 16 amino acids. CDR1 and CDR2 from the germline V gene are LGHNT and FRNRAP. J gave up 1 base and V 0 bases, and 5 bases lay outside the gene matches.